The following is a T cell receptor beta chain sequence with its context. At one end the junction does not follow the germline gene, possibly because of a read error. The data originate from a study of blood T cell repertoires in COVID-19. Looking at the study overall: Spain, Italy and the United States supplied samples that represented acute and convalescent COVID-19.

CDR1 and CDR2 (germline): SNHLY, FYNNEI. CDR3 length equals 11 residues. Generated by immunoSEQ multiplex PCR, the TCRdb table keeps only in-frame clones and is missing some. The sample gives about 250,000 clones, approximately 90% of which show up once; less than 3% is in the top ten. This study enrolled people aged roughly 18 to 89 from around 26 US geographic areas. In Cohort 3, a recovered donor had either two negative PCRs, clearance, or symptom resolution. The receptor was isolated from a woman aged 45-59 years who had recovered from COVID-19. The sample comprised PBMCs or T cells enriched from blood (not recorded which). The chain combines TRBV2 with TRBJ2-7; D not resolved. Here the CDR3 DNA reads TGTGCCAGCAGTGTTTTGTCGGTTATTGTCTTC. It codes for CASSVLSVIVF.